This T cell receptor beta chain was sequenced in a study of response to subunit inactivated influenza vaccine. MiXCR, applied by TCRdb to the RT-PCR reads, yields one record per CDR3 protein. Found here are hundreds of thousands of distinct CDR3 sequences, around 11% of them singletons; the top ten hold approximately 11%. CDR1 is MNHEY, CDR2 SVGEGT, per germline. This CDR3 has 13 residues. V was trimmed by 3 bases and J by 11 bases, leaving 14 bases between them. This clonotype was counted between two and nine times. These data also formed part of another study, on T cells expressing NK-cell markers. From that second work: Generation of TCR beta cDNA was performed by 5'RACE template switching incorporating UMIs. Researchers got TCR beta repertoires out of sorted CD3+CD56+NKG2C+, CD3+CD56+NKG2C- and CD3+CD56-NKG2C+ T cells. T cells sorted in several experiments were restricted to alpha-beta TCR T cells by an anti-gamma-delta TCR antibody. Five to seven of the donors carried dominant NKG2C+ clonotypes that took up about 1.0-8% of their CD8+ T cells.

Sequenced material: PBMCs from blood, taken on the day of vaccination. The chain recombines TRBV6-2 or TRBV6-3 with TRBJ2-1, with D perhaps TRBD1 (6 bases). The sequence came from a man aged 50 or older who received an inactivated influenza vaccine. The CDR3 region is CASSYVPGQQQFF. The CDR3 DNA follows: TGTGCCAGCAGTTATGTGCCAGGACAGCAGCAGTTCTTC.